This paragraph covers one T cell receptor beta chain sequence. Its antigen is undetermined. Using immunoSEQ multiplex PCR, the repertoire was profiled, and TCRdb retains in-frame clones only, with some absent. The table has 300,000 to 350,000 clones, roughly 88% seen once. This record belongs to a study of Ad26.COV2.S vaccination and SARS-CoV-2 variants. Specified treatment: around 19 received Ad26.COV2.S at low or high dose, single or two shots; 5 received placebo; per-sample allocation not given. Following the first vaccine or placebo injection, samples were taken on day 63. An Ad26 vector was used to express Wuhan-strain SARS-CoV-2 spike as the vaccine. Study-wide points: Breadth of non-spike TCRs did not differ between vaccinees and placebo recipients.

The CDR3 spans 20 residues. V lost 0 bases and J lost 3; bases outside the gene matches: 14. Germline V lookup: CDR1 MNHEY, CDR2 SVGEGT. The chain uses TRBV6-2 or TRBV6-3 and TRBJ2-7, with TRBD2 matching 13 bases. The sequencing used peripheral blood, collected in a trial of Ad26.COV2.S vaccine versus placebo. The receptor was isolated from a person aged 18-60 years who received the Ad26.COV2.S COVID-19 vaccine or a placebo. CDR3 bases: TGTGCCAGCAGTTACTCGAACGAGGGGGCCGGGACTAGCGGGGACTACGAGCAGTACTTC. Amino acids: CASSYSNEGAGTSGDYEQYF.